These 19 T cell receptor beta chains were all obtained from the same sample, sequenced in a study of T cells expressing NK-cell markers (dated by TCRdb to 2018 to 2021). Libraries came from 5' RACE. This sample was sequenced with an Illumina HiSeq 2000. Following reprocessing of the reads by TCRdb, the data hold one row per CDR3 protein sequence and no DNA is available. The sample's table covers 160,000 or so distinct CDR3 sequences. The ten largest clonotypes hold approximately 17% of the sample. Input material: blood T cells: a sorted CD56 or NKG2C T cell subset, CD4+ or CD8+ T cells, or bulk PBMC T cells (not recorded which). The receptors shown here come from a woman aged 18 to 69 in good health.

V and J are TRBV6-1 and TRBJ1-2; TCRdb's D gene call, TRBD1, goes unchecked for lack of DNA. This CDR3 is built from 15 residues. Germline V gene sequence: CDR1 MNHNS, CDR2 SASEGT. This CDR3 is CASSENGDRGLGYTF.

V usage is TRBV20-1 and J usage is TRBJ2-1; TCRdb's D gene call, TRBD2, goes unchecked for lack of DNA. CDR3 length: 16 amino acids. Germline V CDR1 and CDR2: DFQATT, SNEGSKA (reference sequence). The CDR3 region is CSARPLTSGKVNEQFF.

The CDR3 protein is CSARDSPYYNYGYTF. This chain joins TRBV20-1 and TRBJ1-2; TCRdb reports TRBD1, a call that lacks DNA to check it against. The CDR3 consists of 15 residues. Germline V gene sequence: CDR1 DFQATT, CDR2 SNEGSKA (reference sequence).

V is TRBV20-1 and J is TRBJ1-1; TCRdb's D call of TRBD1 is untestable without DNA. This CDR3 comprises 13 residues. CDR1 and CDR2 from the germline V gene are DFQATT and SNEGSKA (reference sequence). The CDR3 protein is CSARKGPDTEAFF.

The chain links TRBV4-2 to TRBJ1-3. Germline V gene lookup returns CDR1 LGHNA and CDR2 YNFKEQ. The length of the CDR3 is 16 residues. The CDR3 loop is CASSQDSSFSGNTIYF.

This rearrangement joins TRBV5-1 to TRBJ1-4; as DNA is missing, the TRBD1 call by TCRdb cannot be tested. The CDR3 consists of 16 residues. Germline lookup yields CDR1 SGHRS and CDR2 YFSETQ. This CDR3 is CASSLTDRGRSEKLFF.

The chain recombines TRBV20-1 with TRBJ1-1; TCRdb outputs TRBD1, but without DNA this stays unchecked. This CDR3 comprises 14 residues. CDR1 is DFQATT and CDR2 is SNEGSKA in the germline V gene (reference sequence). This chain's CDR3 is CSAGYRGRVVEAFF.

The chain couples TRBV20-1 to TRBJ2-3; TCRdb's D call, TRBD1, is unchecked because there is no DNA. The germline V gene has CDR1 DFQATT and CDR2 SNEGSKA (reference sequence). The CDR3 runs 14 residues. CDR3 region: CSASPGQVLYTQYF.

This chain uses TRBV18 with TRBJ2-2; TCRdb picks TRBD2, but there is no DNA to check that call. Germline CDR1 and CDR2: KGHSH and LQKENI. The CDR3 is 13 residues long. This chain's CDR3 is CASSPTSTGELFF. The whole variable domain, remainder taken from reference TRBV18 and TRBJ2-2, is NAGVMQNPRHLVRRRGQEARLRCSPMKGHSHVYWYRQLPEEGLKFMVYLQKENIIDESGMPKERFSAEFPKEGPSILRIQQVVRGDSAAYFCASSPTSTGELFFGEGSRLTVL.

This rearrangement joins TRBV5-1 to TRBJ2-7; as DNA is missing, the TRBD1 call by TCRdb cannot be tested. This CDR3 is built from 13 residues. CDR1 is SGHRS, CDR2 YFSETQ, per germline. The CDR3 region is CASSPVVGEEQYF.

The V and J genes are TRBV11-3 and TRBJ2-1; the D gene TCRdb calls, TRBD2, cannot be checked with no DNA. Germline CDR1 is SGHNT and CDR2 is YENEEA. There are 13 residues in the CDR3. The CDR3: CASSTGVGNEQFF.

The CDR3 loop is CSAAAGGGTGELFF. The genes are TRBV20-1 and TRBJ2-2; TCRdb indicates TRBD2, and absent DNA this call remains unverified. The germline gives CDR1 DFQATT, CDR2 SNEGSKA (reference sequence). The CDR3 has 14 amino acids.

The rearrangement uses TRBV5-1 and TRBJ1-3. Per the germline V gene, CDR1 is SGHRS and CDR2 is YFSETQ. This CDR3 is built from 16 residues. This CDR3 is CASSFGQSISGNTIYF.

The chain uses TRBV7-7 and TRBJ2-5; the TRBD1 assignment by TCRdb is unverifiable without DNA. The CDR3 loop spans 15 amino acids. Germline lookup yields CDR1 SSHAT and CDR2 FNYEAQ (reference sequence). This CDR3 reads CASSLETGPQETQYF.

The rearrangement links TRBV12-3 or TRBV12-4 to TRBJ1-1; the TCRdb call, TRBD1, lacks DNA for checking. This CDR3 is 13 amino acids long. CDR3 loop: CASSPRDRVYAFF.

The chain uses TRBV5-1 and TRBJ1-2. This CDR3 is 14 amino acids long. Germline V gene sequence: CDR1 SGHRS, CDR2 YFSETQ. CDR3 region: CASSWDGPNYGYTF.

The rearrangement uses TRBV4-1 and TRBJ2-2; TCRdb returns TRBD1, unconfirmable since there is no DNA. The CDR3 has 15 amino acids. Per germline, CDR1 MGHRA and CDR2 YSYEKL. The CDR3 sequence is CASSQDRGRTGELFF.

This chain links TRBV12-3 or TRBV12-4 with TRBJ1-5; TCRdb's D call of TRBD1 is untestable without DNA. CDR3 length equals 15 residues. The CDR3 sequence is CASSLEGQIGQPQHF.

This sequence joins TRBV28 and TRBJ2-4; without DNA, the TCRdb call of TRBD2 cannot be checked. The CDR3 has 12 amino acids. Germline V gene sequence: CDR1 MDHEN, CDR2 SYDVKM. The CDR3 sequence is CASRRGENIQYF.